This entry lists 6 T cell receptor beta chains sequenced from one sample in a study of blood T cell repertoires in COVID-19. Measured with immunoSEQ multiplex PCR; TCRdb has only the in-frame clones, and not every one. Here the sample spans fewer than 300,000 clones, about 91% being singletons. Material for sequencing was PBMCs or T cells enriched from blood (not recorded which). The receptors here all came from a woman in her thirties or forties with acute COVID-19.

This clone was observed a handful of times. V usage is TRBV15 and J usage is TRBJ1-1, with unresolved D. The germline gives CDR1 LNHNV, CDR2 YYDKDF (reference sequence). This CDR3 spans 14 amino acids. The V end was cut by 3 bases, the J end by 0 bases, with 8 bases between. The CDR3 protein is CATSSMALNTEAFF. Written as DNA, the CDR3 is TGTGCCACCAGCAGTATGGCCTTGAACACTGAAGCTTTCTTT.

The V call is TRBV12-3 or TRBV12-4, the J call TRBJ1-5; no reliable D call. The CDR3 loop spans 13 amino acids. Trimming took off 4 bases at V and 6 bases at J, with 10 bases between the two ends. The CDR3 loop reads CASSSRLAQPQHF. DNA for the CDR3: TGTGCCAGCAGTTCTAGGCTCGCTCAGCCCCAGCATTTT.

V and J are TRBV5-1 and TRBJ1-1; 8 bases match TRBD1. After removal of 4 bases from V and 1 base from J, the junction contained 6 bases not matched to a gene. The V gene's germline CDR1 is SGHRS and CDR2 YFSETQ. The CDR3 totals 15 residues. The DNA of the CDR3 is TGCGCCAGCAGCCCAGGACAGGGCCAGAACACTGAAGCTTTCTTT. This sequence encodes CASSPGQGQNTEAFF.

The rearrangement joins TRBV5-8 to TRBJ1-5; D unclear. V was shortened by 2 bases and J by 4 bases, with 13 bases between the two germline ends. Germline assignment: CDR1 SGHTS and CDR2 YDEGEE. This CDR3 is 15 amino acids long. The CDR3 DNA sequence: TGTGCCAGCAGCTTTGGCCGGGAGTGGAATCAGCCCCAGCATTTT. It codes for CASSFGREWNQPQHF. The variable domain in full, completed from reference TRBV5-8 and TRBJ1-5, reads EAGVTQSPTHLIKTRGQQATLRCSPISGHTSVYWYQQALGLGLQFLLWYDEGEERNRGNFPPRFSGRQFPNYSSELNVNALELEDSALYLCASSFGREWNQPQHFGDGTRLSIL.

The table lists this clone with a count of one. The V call is TRBV11-3, the J call TRBJ2-1; 11 bases map to TRBD2. CDR3 length equals 15 residues. Losses at the gene ends were 4 bases for V and 7 bases for J; bases not matched to a gene: 6. Germline lookup yields CDR1 SGHNT and CDR2 YENEEA. The CDR3 DNA reads TGTGCCAGCAGCTCAGGACTAGCGGGTTATAATGAGCAGTTCTTC. Protein: CASSSGLAGYNEQFF.

The chain recombines TRBV28 with TRBJ1-5; D call uncertain. CDR3 length equals 14 residues. The ends were cut back, 6 bases at V and 0 bases at J, with 9 bases in the middle. Germline values: CDR1 MDHEN, CDR2 SYDVKM. The CDR3 nucleotides are TGTGCCAGCAGCATGCAGAATAGCAATCAGCCCCAGCATTTT. Amino acid sequence: CASSMQNSNQPQHF.